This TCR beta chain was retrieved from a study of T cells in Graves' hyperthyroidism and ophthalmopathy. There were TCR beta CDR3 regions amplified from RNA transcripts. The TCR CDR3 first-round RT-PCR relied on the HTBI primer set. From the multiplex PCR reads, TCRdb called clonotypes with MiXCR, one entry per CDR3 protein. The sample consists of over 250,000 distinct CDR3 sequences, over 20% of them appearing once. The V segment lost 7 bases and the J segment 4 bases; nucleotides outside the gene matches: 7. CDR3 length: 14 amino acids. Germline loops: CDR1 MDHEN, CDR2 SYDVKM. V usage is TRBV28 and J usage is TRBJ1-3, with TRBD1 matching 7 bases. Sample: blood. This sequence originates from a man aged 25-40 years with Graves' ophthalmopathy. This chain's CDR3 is CASIPQGDGNTIYF. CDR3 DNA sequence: TGTGCCAGCATACCTCAGGGGGACGGAAACACCATATATTTT.